This T cell receptor (beta chain) came from a study of blood T cell repertoires in COVID-19. This clone was counted between two and nine times. Study processing details: Amplification from reference gene primers served as the basis for estimated nucleated cell counts. TCRdb's copy holds only in-frame clones and misses some; the assay was immunoSEQ multiplex PCR. For V, J and clone size, that table is used; D and trimming come from the DNA. The repertoire holds 120,000 to 150,000 clones, with about 87% as singletons. With 2 bases clipped from V and 0 bases from J, the junction kept 8 bases outside the gene matches. Germline assignment: CDR1 MNHEY and CDR2 SVGEGT. The CDR3 extends over 18 amino acids.

The TCR originated in a human donor with COVID-19, enrolled during active disease. The donor label of this sample is uncertain. Sequenced material: peripheral blood. This chain joins TRBV6-2 or TRBV6-3 and TRBJ1-3, with TRBD1 matching over 9 bases. Here the CDR3 DNA reads TGTGCCAGCAGTTACGACGGACAGGGGCCTCTCTCTGGAAACACCATATATTTT. This translates into CASSYDGQGPLSGNTIYF.